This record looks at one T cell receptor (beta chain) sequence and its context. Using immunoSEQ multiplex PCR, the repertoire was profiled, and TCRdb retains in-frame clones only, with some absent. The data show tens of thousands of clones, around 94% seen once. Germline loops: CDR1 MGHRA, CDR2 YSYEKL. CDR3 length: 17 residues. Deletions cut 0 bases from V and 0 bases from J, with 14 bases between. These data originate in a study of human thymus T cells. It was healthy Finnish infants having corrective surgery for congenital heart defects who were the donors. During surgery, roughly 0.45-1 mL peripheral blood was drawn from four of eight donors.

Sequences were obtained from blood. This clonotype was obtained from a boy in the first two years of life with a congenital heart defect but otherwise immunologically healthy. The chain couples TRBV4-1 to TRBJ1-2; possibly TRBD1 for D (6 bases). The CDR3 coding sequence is TGCGCCAGCAGCCAAGAGCAGGGGTGGGGGACTAACTATGGCTACACCTTC. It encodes CASSQEQGWGTNYGYTF.